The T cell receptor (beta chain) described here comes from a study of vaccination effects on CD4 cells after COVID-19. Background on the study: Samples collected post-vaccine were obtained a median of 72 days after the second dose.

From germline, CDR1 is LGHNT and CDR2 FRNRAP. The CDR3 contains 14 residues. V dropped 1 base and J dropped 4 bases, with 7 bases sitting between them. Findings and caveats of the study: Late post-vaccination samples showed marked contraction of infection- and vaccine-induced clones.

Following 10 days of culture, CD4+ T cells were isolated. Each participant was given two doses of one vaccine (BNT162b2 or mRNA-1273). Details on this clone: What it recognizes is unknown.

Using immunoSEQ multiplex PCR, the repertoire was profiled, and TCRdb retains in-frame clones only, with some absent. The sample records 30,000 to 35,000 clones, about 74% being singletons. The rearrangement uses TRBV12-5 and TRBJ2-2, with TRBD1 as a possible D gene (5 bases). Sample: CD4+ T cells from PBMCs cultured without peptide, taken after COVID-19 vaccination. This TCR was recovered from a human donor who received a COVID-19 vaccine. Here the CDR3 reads CASGLGQFTGELFF. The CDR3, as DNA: TGTGCTAGTGGTTTGGGACAGTTCACCGGGGAGCTGTTTTTT.